Only a few counts were recorded for the clone carrying this TCR beta chain. The antigen is not known. This entry comes from a study of T cell responses to AZD1222 COVID-19 vaccine. Study-wide results and caveats: Donors were mostly white British, more females; clonal diversity possibly underestimated.

Clones were read by immunoSEQ multiplex PCR, and TCRdb kept only the in-frame ones, dropping some. Of 46,000 or so clones listed, around three quarters are singletons. Unmatched junction bases numbered 3, after V lost 6 bases and J lost 4 bases. The germline V gene has CDR1 SNHLY and CDR2 FYNNEI. The CDR3 is made up of 13 amino acids. This TCR was recovered from an adult in good health. The chain is built from TRBV2 and TRBJ1-5, with TRBD1 identical over 7 bases. This specimen consisted of peripheral blood, obtained on day 0 of AZD1222 vaccination. The chain's CDR3 is CASRTDRNQPQHF. The DNA of the CDR3 is TGTGCCAGCAGAACGGACAGGAATCAGCCCCAGCATTTT.